These 3 T cell receptor beta chains were sequenced from one sample in a study of blood T cell repertoires in COVID-19. Data came from immunoSEQ multiplex PCR; TCRdb stores just in-frame clones and leaves some out. This table has 100,000 to 150,000 clones, less than 90% appearing once. Sequencing input: peripheral blood. The origin of the receptors is a man aged 80 or over with active or convalescent COVID-19.

The chain carries TRBV24-1 and TRBJ2-3; possibly TRBD1 for D (6 bases). CDR1 is KGHDR, CDR2 SFDVKD, per germline. V was shortened by 8 bases and J by 2 bases, with 13 bases between the two germline ends. The CDR3 runs 14 residues. CDR3 DNA: TGTGCCACCAACAGGGCCCAAAACACAGATACGCAGTATTTT. Protein product: CATNRAQNTDTQYF.

The chain combines TRBV18 with TRBJ1-1; D is unresolved. V was cut by 5 bases and J by 0 bases, with 10 bases left in between. CDR1 is KGHSH and CDR2 is LQKENI in the germline V gene. The CDR3 extends over 14 amino acids. This chain's CDR3 is CASSVTVMNTEAFF. The CDR3 DNA is TGTGCCAGCTCAGTAACAGTCATGAACACTGAAGCTTTCTTT.

This chain joins TRBV6-2 or TRBV6-3 and TRBJ2-6; tentatively, D is TRBD1 (7 bases). With 2 bases removed from V and 3 bases from J, the gap between germline ends came to 26 bases. CDR3 length: 21 residues. Per germline, CDR1 MNHEY and CDR2 SVGEGT. CDR3 sequence: CASSYGWQGGLRGRGANVLTF. CDR3 DNA: TGTGCCAGCAGTTACGGTTGGCAGGGGGGTTTACGCGGGCGTGGGGCCAACGTCCTGACTTTC.